Each of the 22 T cell receptor beta chains below was sequenced from the same sample in a study of T cells in localized non-small cell lung cancer. TCRdb keeps only in-frame clones here, not all; method: immunoSEQ multiplex PCR. Among around 78,000 clones listed, 70% to 90% were seen once. This specimen was peripheral blood, taken before any cancer treatment. The receptors stem from a woman aged 40 to 75 with stage I squamous cell lung carcinoma.

This clone was seen only once. The rearrangement uses TRBV7-2 and TRBJ1-4, with a possible D match to TRBD1 (5 bases). This CDR3 region has 17 residues. Germline loops: CDR1 SGHTA, CDR2 FQGNSA. V lost 2 bases and J lost 7, with 20 bases in between. The CDR3 DNA reads TGTGCCAGCAGCTTAAATCCCCTACAGGCTGGGTTTGAAAAACTGTTTTTT. It is translated as CASSLNPLQAGFEKLFF.

J is TRBJ2-7 and V is TRBV7-2, with TRBD2 matching 10 bases. J was trimmed by 4 bases and V by 1 base; bases with no gene match: 4. Per germline, CDR1 SGHTA and CDR2 FQGNSA. The CDR3 has 15 amino acids. The CDR3 sequence: CASSLDLAGVYEQYF. The CDR3 nucleotides read TGTGCCAGCAGCTTAGATCTAGCGGGGGTTTACGAGCAGTACTTC.

V is TRBV6-1 and J is TRBJ1-4; D remains unclear. CDR1 and CDR2 (germline): MNHNS, SASEGT. V dropped 0 bases and J dropped 6 bases, with 8 bases sitting between them. The CDR3 contains 14 residues. DNA of the CDR3: TGTGCCAGCAGTGAAGCGCGCCCGGATGAAAAACTGTTTTTT. Protein: CASSEARPDEKLFF.

This clone has just one count. The CDR3 DNA reads as TGTGCCTCCCCACGGGGGCATCTCTCTGGGGCCAACGTCCTGACTTTC. Translating it yields CASPRGHLSGANVLTF. This chain uses TRBV21-1 with TRBJ2-6. TRBV21-1 is flagged as a pseudogene. This CDR3 region has 16 residues.

J is TRBJ2-5 and V is TRBV30; D gene ambiguous. V was cut by 0 bases and J by 9 bases, with 8 bases left in between. CDR3 length equals 11 residues. Per the germline V gene, CDR1 is GTSNPN and CDR2 is SVGIG (reference sequence). Here the CDR3 DNA reads TGTGCCTGGAGTGTACGTGGAGCCCAGTACTTC. Residues: CAWSVRGAQYF.

The chain couples TRBV5-1 to TRBJ1-1, with TRBD1 as a possible D gene (6 bases). From germline, CDR1 is SGHRS and CDR2 YFSETQ. This CDR3 contains 13 residues. V shed 2 bases and J shed 4 bases, with 9 bases lying between them. CDR3 sequence: CASSFETGTEAFF. The CDR3, as DNA: TGCGCCAGCAGCTTTGAGACAGGCACTGAAGCTTTCTTT.

This clone was seen once. This chain links TRBV5-1 with TRBJ2-2, with D perhaps TRBD1 (5 bases). The V end lost 1 base, the J end lost 2 bases, and 6 bases lay between the germline ends. The CDR3 is made up of 14 amino acids. Germline loops: CDR1 SGHRS, CDR2 YFSETQ. Here the CDR3 reads CASSLQGNTGELFF. CDR3 coding DNA: TGCGCCAGCAGCTTGCAGGGCAACACCGGGGAGCTGTTTTTT.

About this clone: A read error may produce the germline difference seen at one junction end. The V call is TRBV5-5, the J call TRBJ1-1; maybe TRBD1 (5 bases). Per the germline V gene, CDR1 is SGHKS and CDR2 is YYEKEE (reference sequence). The length of the CDR3 is 14 residues. The CDR3 DNA is TGTGCGAGCAGTTTCCCTCAGGGGAACACTGAAGCTTTCTTT. Translation: CASSFPQGNTEAFF.

The chain employs TRBV4-2 and TRBJ2-4, with 7 nucleotides matching TRBD2. Trimming removed 1 base from V and 8 bases from J; junction bases left unmatched: 5. CDR3 length: 14 amino acids. Germline V gene sequence: CDR1 LGHNA, CDR2 YNFKEQ. CDR3 sequence reads: CASSQAGGLDIQYF. The DNA of the CDR3 is TGTGCCAGCAGCCAAGCCGGGGGGTTAGACATTCAGTACTTC.

V is TRBV9 and J is TRBJ1-1; D is ambiguous. CDR1 is SGDLS, CDR2 YYNGEE, per germline. The CDR3 spans 14 residues. Trimming left V 4 bases short and J 4 bases short, with 14 bases between. The CDR3 DNA sequence: TGTGCCAGCAGCCCTAGCCCGGGTGCCACTGAAGCTTTCTTT. Its protein product is CASSPSPGATEAFF.

A remark on this clone: Other DNA variants within this sample encode the same CDR3. The chain couples TRBV29-1 to TRBJ1-2; TRBD1 is a possible D gene (6 bases). CDR1 and CDR2 from the germline V gene are SQVTM and ANQGSEA. V lost 6 bases, J lost 5 bases, and 13 bases lay in between. The CDR3 contains 12 residues. CDR3 nucleotide sequence: TGCAGCGTCCACTCAGGGGTTTATGGCTACACCTTC. Its protein product is CSVHSGVYGYTF.

The V call is TRBV2, the J call TRBJ1-5; 12 nucleotides agree with TRBD1. The CDR3 is 14 amino acids. V shed 6 bases, J shed 9 bases, and the junction held 6 bases outside the gene matches. Germline V gene lookup returns CDR1 SNHLY and CDR2 FYNNEI. The CDR3 DNA is TGTGCCAGCAGGGGACAGGGGGCTTATGGGCCCCAGCATTTT. Translation: CASRGQGAYGPQHF.

This chain joins TRBV6-4 and TRBJ2-4; tentatively, D is TRBD1 (6 bases). V gave up 2 bases and J gave up 1 base, with 15 bases separating them. Germline V gene sequence: CDR1 MRHNA, CDR2 SNTAGT. The CDR3 consists of 17 residues. In nucleotides, the CDR3 is TGTGCCAGCAGTGACCGTCAGGGGTTTATGGCCAAAAACATTCAGTACTTC. It is translated as CASSDRQGFMAKNIQYF.

The rearrangement links TRBV5-1 to TRBJ2-3; D ambiguous. This CDR3 has 16 amino acids. The germline CDR1 and CDR2 sequences are SGHRS and YFSETQ. V shed 1 base and J shed 0 bases, with 12 bases lying between them. The CDR3 sequence: CASSLFLSSSTDTQYF. The CDR3 bases are TGCGCCAGCAGCTTGTTTCTCTCATCCAGCACAGATACGCAGTATTTT.

This chain uses TRBV6-6 with TRBJ2-7; 8 nucleotides agree with TRBD1. J lost 2 bases, V lost 6 bases, and 6 bases had no gene match. This CDR3 has 14 residues. Germline values: CDR1 MNHNY, CDR2 SVGAGI (reference sequence). CDR3 nucleotide sequence: TGTGCCAGCAGCCAAGGACAGGGTCCCTACGAGCAGTACTTC. Amino acid sequence: CASSQGQGPYEQYF.

The table lists this clone with a count of one. The chain's CDR3 is CASSVGDSPPTQYF. CDR3 DNA sequence: TGTGCCAGCAGCGTAGGCGATAGCCCTCCTACGCAGTATTTT. The chain joins TRBV9 to TRBJ2-3; D unclear. The V end was cut by 0 bases, the J end by 8 bases, with 13 bases between. Germline assignment: CDR1 SGDLS and CDR2 YYNGEE. The CDR3 consists of 14 residues.

This chain uses TRBV7-8 with TRBJ2-7, with 8 bases fitting TRBD2. With 5 bases clipped from V and 2 bases from J, the junction kept 11 bases outside the gene matches. The CDR3 runs to 16 residues. Germline CDR1 is SGHVS and CDR2 is FQNEAQ. The CDR3: CASSPGLGGVAYEQYF. As DNA, the CDR3 is TGTGCCAGCAGCCCAGGACTCGGGGGGGTGGCCTACGAGCAGTACTTC.

V is TRBV6-5 and J is TRBJ1-6; the D gene is possibly TRBD1 (5 bases). Germline CDR1 is MNHEY and CDR2 is SVGAGI. The CDR3 spans 16 residues. Trimming left V 4 bases short and J 4 bases short, with 14 bases between. The CDR3 region has the DNA TGTGCCAGCAGTTTCGGAGGGGTGACTTATAATTCACCCCTCCACTTT. Translation: CASSFGGVTYNSPLHF.

This chain joins TRBV6-5 and TRBJ1-1; 7 bases are shared with TRBD1. Germline V CDR1 and CDR2: MNHEY, SVGAGI. The V gene end was trimmed by 1 base and the J gene end by 4 bases; junction bases not matched to a gene: 3. The CDR3 length is 14 residues. The CDR3 DNA is TGTGCCAGCAGTTACTTACAGGGGAGCACTGAAGCTTTCTTT. It translates to CASSYLQGSTEAFF.

The rearrangement uses TRBV7-6 and TRBJ1-1; D perhaps matches TRBD1 (5 bases). The germline CDR1 and CDR2 sequences are SGHVS and FNYEAQ. V was trimmed by 0 bases and J by 0 bases, leaving 14 bases between them. The CDR3 spans 17 residues. CDR3 loop: CASSLANRGIMNTEAFF. For the CDR3, the DNA is TGTGCCAGCAGCTTAGCGAATCGGGGGATCATGAACACTGAAGCTTTCTTT.

The V gene is TRBV11-1, the J gene TRBJ1-2, with no clear D. This CDR3 is 14 amino acids long. Germline V gene data show CDR1 as SGHAT and CDR2 as FQDESV (reference sequence). Trimming cost V 2 bases and J 2 bases, with 9 bases left between them. The CDR3 protein is CASSLNLGNYGYTF. In nucleotides, the CDR3 is TGTGCCAGCAGCTTAAATCTGGGGAACTATGGCTACACCTTC.

V is TRBV7-8 and J is TRBJ1-2, with a tentative D call TRBD1 (5 bases). CDR1 SGHVS and CDR2 FQNEAQ come from the germline V gene. The V end lost 2 bases, the J end lost 3 bases, and 13 bases lay between the germline ends. This CDR3 contains 15 residues. The CDR3 DNA reads as TGTGCCAGCAGCTTAAGGGGCTCCGGACACTATGGCTACACCTTC. The encoded protein is CASSLRGSGHYGYTF.